The clone carrying this T cell receptor (beta chain) was seen a single time. This record belongs to a study of blood T cell repertoires in COVID-19. Study at large: From the United States, Italy and Spain came samples of acute and convalescent COVID-19. T cells, B-cell-depleted T cells, or PBMCs provided the cDNA or gDNA that served as material.

Study processing details: Quantification of nucleated cells was approximated via reference gene primer amplification. Only in-frame clones appear in the TCRdb table, and some are missing; sequencing was by immunoSEQ multiplex PCR. V, J and clone size reflect that table, while D and trimming were determined from the DNA. The sample records 300,000 to 400,000 clones, 88% being singletons. Cohort allocation depended upon clinical history that participants reported. V lost 4 bases to trimming and J lost 0 bases, with 10 bases between them. There are 15 residues in the CDR3. Looked up from germline, CDR1 is ENHRY and CDR2 is SYGVKD.

V and J are TRBV10-3 and TRBJ2-1; TRBD1 is a possible D gene (5 bases). This TCR came from a woman younger than 30 who had recovered from COVID-19. The sequenced material came from PBMCs or T cells enriched from blood (not recorded which). CDR3 region: CAISGQRSSYNEQFF. CDR3 sequence (DNA): TGTGCCATCAGTGGACAGCGTAGCTCCTACAATGAGCAGTTCTTC.